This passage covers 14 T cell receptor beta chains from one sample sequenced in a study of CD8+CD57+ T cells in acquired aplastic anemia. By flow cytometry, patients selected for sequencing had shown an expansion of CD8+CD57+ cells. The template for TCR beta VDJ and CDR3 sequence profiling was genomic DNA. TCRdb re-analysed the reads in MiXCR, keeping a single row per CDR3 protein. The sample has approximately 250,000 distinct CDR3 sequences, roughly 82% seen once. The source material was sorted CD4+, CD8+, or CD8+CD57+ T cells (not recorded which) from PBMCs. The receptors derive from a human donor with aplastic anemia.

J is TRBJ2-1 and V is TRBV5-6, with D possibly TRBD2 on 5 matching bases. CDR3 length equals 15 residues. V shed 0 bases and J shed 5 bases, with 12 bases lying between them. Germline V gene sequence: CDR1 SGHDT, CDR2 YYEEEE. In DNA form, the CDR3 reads TGTGCCAGCAGCTTGGAGAGGGCGGGCCACAATGAGCAGTTCTTC. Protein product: CASSLERAGHNEQFF.

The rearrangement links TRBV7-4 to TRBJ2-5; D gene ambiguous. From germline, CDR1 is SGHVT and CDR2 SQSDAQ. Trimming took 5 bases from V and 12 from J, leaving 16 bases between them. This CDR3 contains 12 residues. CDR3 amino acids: CASSAVAENEYF. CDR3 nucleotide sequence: TGTGCCAGCAGCGCAGTAGCAGAGAATGAGTACTTC.

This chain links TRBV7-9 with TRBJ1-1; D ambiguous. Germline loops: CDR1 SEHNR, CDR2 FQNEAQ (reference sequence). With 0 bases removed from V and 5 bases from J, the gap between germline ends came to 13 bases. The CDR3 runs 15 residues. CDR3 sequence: CASSLALTYKTEAFF. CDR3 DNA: TGTGCCAGCAGCTTAGCTCTGACCTACAAGACTGAAGCTTTCTTT.

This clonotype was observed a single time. This CDR3 is CASGVAGNIQDNVLTF. The CDR3 nucleotides read TGTGCCAGCGGAGTAGCGGGGAACATCCAGGACAACGTCCTGACTTTC. This chain links TRBV9 with TRBJ2-6; TRBD2 agrees at 8 bases. CDR1 and CDR2 from the germline V gene are SGDLS and YYNGEE. The J segment lost 9 bases and the V segment lost 7 bases, leaving 15 bases of the junction unmatched. The CDR3 covers 16 residues.

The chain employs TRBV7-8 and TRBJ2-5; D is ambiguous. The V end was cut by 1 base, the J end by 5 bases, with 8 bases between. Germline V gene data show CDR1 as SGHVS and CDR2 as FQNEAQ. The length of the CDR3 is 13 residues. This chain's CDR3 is CASSLDRRETQYF. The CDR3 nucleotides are TGTGCCAGCAGCTTAGACCGGCGGGAGACCCAGTACTTC.

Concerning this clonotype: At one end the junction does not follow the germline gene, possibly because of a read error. The CDR3 sequence is CASGQGLAGGQNF. The CDR3 DNA is TGTGCCAGCGGGCAAGGCCTCGCAGGTGGGCAGAATTTT. The rearrangement uses TRBV2 and TRBJ1-2; no reliable D call. Germline CDR1 reads SNHLY; CDR2 reads FYNNEI. The CDR3 runs 13 residues.

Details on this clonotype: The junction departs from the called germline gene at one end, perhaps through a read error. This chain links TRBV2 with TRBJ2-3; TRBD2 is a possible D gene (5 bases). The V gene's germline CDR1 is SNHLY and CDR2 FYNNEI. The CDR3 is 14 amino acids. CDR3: CASVKGADWTEAYF. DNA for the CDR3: TGTGCCAGCGTAAAGGGTGCGGATTGGACTGAAGCGTACTTT.

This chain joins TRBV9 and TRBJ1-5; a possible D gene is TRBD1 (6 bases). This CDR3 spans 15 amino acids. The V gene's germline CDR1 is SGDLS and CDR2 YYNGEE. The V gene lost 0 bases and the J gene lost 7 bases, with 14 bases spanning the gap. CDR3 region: CASSVEGGSTQPQHF. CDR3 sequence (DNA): TGTGCCAGCAGCGTAGAAGGGGGATCCACGCAGCCCCAGCATTTT.

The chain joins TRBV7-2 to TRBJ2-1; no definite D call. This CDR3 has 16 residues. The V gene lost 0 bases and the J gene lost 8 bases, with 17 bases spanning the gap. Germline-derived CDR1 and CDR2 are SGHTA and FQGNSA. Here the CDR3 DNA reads TGTGCCAGCAGCTTAGCGGGAAGCGCGGAGACCGATGAGCAGTTCTTC. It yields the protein CASSLAGSAETDEQFF.

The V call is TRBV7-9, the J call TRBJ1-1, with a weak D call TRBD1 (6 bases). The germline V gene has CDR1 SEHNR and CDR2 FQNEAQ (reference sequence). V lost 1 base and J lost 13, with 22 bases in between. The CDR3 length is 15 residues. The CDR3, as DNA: TGTGCCAGCAGCTTAGATAGAAGCGGGGGCAGCGATGATTTCTTT. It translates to CASSLDRSGGSDDFF.

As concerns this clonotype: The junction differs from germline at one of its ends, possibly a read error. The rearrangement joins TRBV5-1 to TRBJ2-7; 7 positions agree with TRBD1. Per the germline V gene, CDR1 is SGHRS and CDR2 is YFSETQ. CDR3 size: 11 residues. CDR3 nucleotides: TGCGCCAGCAGCTTGGAAGGACAGGTCATCTTC. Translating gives CASSLEGQVIF.

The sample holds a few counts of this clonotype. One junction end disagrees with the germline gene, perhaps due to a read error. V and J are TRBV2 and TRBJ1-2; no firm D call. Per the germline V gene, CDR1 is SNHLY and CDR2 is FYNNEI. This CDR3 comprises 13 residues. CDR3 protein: CASREDGRRGYTF. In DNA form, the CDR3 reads TGTGCCAGCAGAGAAGATGGGAGGAGGGGCTACACCTTC.

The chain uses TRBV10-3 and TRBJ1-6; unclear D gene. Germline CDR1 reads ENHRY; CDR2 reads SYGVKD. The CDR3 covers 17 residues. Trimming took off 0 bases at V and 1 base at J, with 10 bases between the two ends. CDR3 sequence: CAISESSGESYNSPLHF. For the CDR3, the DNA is TGTGCCATCAGTGAGTCTTCAGGAGAATCCTATAATTCACCCCTCCACTTT.

This chain's CDR3 is CASSLVWSSTDPLHF. CDR3 coding DNA: TGCGCCAGCAGCCTAGTCTGGTCCAGCACAGACCCCCTCCACTTT. The chain couples TRBV4-1 to TRBJ1-6; D unclear. The V end was cut by 4 bases, the J end by 13 bases, with 20 bases between. Germline CDR1 and CDR2: MGHRA and YSYEKL. This CDR3 has 15 residues.